This T cell receptor (beta chain) is drawn from a study of T cell changes during pregnancy in multiple sclerosis. Data came from immunoSEQ multiplex PCR; TCRdb stores just in-frame clones and leaves some out. The profile shows more than 80,000 clones, around 96% of them singletons. CDR1 is SGDLS, CDR2 YYNGEE, per germline. Losses at the gene ends were 7 bases for V and 0 bases for J; bases not matched to a gene: 6. The CDR3 contains 15 residues. This chain joins TRBV9 and TRBJ2-3; 9 bases match TRBD2. This material consisted of peripheral blood, taken in the second trimester of pregnancy. This receptor was taken from a female donor with multiple sclerosis, enrolled in a pregnancy study. The CDR3 DNA reads TGTGCCAGCCGGAGAGGGACTAGCAGCACAGATACGCAGTATTTT. Translation: CASRRGTSSTDTQYF. The complete variable domain, with remaining parts taken from reference TRBV9 and TRBJ2-3, reads DSGVTQTPKHLITATGQRVTLRCSPRSGDLSVYWYQQSLDQGLQFLIQYYNGEERAKGNILERFSAQQFPDLHSELNLSSLELGDSALYFCASRRGTSSTDTQYFGPGTRLTVL.